The T cell receptor beta chain under discussion was sequenced for a study of Graves' ophthalmopathy and Graves' hyperthyroidism. Germline V gene lookup returns CDR1 LNHNV and CDR2 YYDKDF (reference sequence). The V and J ends lost 10 bases and 3 bases respectively, with 16 bases between them. The CDR3 covers 13 residues. Under 3 months in duration, the ophthalmopathy in affected donors had moderate-to-severe activity, CAS ≥3 and NOSPECS ≥4. The PBMC fraction was derived from more than 8 ml of fresh peripheral blood. Beta-chain TCR CDR3 regions were amplified from RNA transcripts. A first-round RT-PCR used HTBI primers, followed by a second-round multiplex PCR. TCRdb reprocessed the multiplex PCR reads via MiXCR and lists one record per CDR3 protein. The table has almost 750,000 distinct CDR3 sequences, 40% seen once.

The sample taken for sequencing was peripheral blood. The sequence came from an adult man with Graves' ophthalmopathy. J is TRBJ2-7 and V is TRBV15; D assignment may be TRBD1 or TRBD2 (5 bases each). The CDR3 sequence: CASRNRDGYEQYF. The CDR3, as DNA: TGTGCCAGCAGGAACCGGGACGGCTACGAGCAGTACTTC.